The rows below give T cell receptor beta chains drawn from one sample of a study of OX40 agonist ivuxolimab in advanced cancers. Clones were read by immunoSEQ multiplex PCR, and TCRdb kept only the in-frame ones, dropping some. Of 52,000 or so clones in the sample, 84% were seen once. The specimen comprised CD4+ or CD8+ T cells sorted from blood, sampled in a trial of the OX40 agonist ivuxolimab. The receptors were gathered from an adult with an advanced solid tumor such as melanoma, head and neck, liver or kidney cancer. CDR3s include the opening cysteine and the closing phenylalanine or tryptophan. The D gene is left open where the match is weak. Not all rows give a size; the values are once, few, many and, for expanded clones, a class.

-	TRBJ2-3	TRBV5-4	-	CASSLRGPSDTQYF	TGTGCCAGCAGCTTGAGAGGGCCCTCAGATACGCAGTATTTT
-	TRBJ2-5	TRBV5-1	-	CASSLGNRDQETQYF	TGCGCCAGCAGCTTGGGCAACAGGGACCAAGAGACCCAGTACTTC
-	TRBJ2-2	TRBV7-7	-	CASSPGQGVTGELFF	TGTGCCAGCAGCCCCGGGCAGGGAGTCACCGGGGAGCTGTTTTTT
-	TRBJ1-2	TRBV7-6	-	CASSLTEGLGGYTF	TGTGCCAGCAGCCTCACTGAGGGCCTCGGGGGCTACACCTTC
TRBD1	TRBJ2-7	TRBV28	-	CASSPSDRVAHEQYF	TGTGCCAGCAGCCCCTCTGACAGGGTAGCCCACGAGCAGTACTTC
-	TRBJ2-3	TRBV5-1	-	CASSLTALRTQYF	TGCGCCAGCAGCTTAACAGCGTTAAGAACGCAGTATTTT
TRBD1	TRBJ1-2	TRBV7-2	-	CASSSSSGTAYGYTF	TGTGCCAGCAGCTCTTCGTCCGGGACAGCCTATGGCTACACCTTC
-	TRBJ2-2	TRBV7-9	-	CASGRGSNTGELFF	TGTGCCAGCGGGCGGGGATCGAACACCGGGGAGCTGTTTTTT
-	TRBJ2-1	TRBV6-1	-	CASSEAWHNEQFF	TGTGCCAGCAGTGAAGCTTGGCACAATGAGCAGTTCTTC
-	TRBJ1-2	TRBV5-1	-	CATAESSNYGYTF	TGCGCCACTGCGGAGAGTTCCAACTATGGCTACACCTTC
TRBD2	TRBJ2-7	TRBV7-6	-	CASSLKSSGSEQYF	TGTGCCAGCAGCTTAAAGTCTAGCGGGAGCGAGCAGTACTTC
-	TRBJ2-2	TRBV5-6	-	CASSLAGAFGELFF	TGTGCCAGCAGCTTGGCCGGGGCATTTGGGGAGCTGTTTTTT
TRBD1	TRBJ2-7	TRBV5-1	few	CASSLEGGPYEQYF	TGCGCCAGCAGCTTGGAAGGGGGCCCCTACGAGCAGTACTTC
-	TRBJ2-1	TRBV5-8	-	CASSSWVADSYNEQFF	TGTGCCAGCAGCTCCTGGGTAGCGGACTCCTACAATGAGCAGTTCTTC
-	TRBJ1-2	TRBV7-9	few	CASSSPPEDNGYTF	TGTGCCAGCAGCTCGCCCCCAGAAGACAACGGCTACACCTTC
TRBD1	TRBJ2-7	TRBV29-1	-	CSVEGPGQRSYEQYF	TGCAGCGTTGAAGGTCCGGGACAGAGATCCTACGAGCAGTACTTC
-	TRBJ2-7	TRBV27	-	CASSLEASVRKYF	TGTGCCAGCAGTTTAGAGGCTAGCGTTAGGAAGTACTTC
-	TRBJ1-2	TRBV6-1	-	CASSDGGLTDGYTF	TGTGCCAGCAGTGACGGGGGGTTGACTGATGGCTACACCTTC
TRBD2	TRBJ2-3	TRBV11-3	-	CASSFGTRGADTQYF	TGTGCCAGCAGCTTCGGGACTAGGGGCGCAGATACGCAGTATTTT
TRBD2	TRBJ2-3	TRBV27	-	CASSLTSGKDTQYF	TGTGCCAGCAGTTTGACTAGCGGGAAGGATACGCAGTATTTT
TRBD2	TRBJ2-2	TRBV6-1	once	CASSTSANTGELFF	TGTGCCAGCAGCACTAGCGCGAACACCGGGGAGCTGTTTTTT
-	TRBJ2-5	TRBV15	-	CATSGGRRVEETQYF	TGTGCCACCAGCGGAGGGCGGAGGGTGGAGGAGACCCAGTACTTC
TRBD2	TRBJ2-7	TRBV6-4	once	CASSPTPRTSVYEQYF	TGTGCCAGCAGCCCCACCCCTCGGACTAGCGTGTACGAGCAGTACTTC
-	TRBJ2-2	TRBV7-7	-	CASSFILQGGANTGELFF	TGTGCCAGCAGCTTTATCCTACAAGGAGGGGCGAACACCGGGGAGCTGTTTTTT
-	TRBJ1-4	TRBV5-1	-	CASSLSTTSEKLFF	TGCGCCAGCAGCTTGAGCACGACGAGCGAAAAACTGTTTTTT
TRBD2	TRBJ2-2	TRBV6-5	-	CASSQTGTSAGELFF	TGTGCCAGCAGTCAGACCGGGACTAGTGCCGGGGAGCTGTTTTTT
TRBD2	TRBJ2-5	TRBV5-1	-	CASSREGSSGSQETQYF	TGCGCCAGCAGCCGGGAAGGTTCTAGCGGGAGCCAAGAGACCCAGTACTTC
TRBD1	TRBJ1-1	TRBV10-1	-	CASSESTQGDTEAFF	TGCGCCAGCAGTGAGTCGACTCAGGGGGACACTGAAGCTTTCTTT
TRBD2	TRBJ2-3	TRBV7-6	-	CASSATAGGRQDTQYF	TGTGCCAGCAGCGCCACAGCGGGAGGGAGGCAAGATACGCAGTATTTT
-	TRBJ2-1	TRBV21-1	-	CASSKDRAGDYNEQFF	TGTGCCAGCAGCAAAGATCGGGCAGGGGACTACAATGAGCAGTTCTTC
-	TRBJ2-3	TRBV7-3	-	CASSATGAGGGTQYF	TGTGCCAGCAGCGCTACAGGGGCCGGGGGAGGTACGCAGTATTTT
-	TRBJ1-4	TRBV29-1	-	CSVEETGLPTGKLFF	TGCAGCGTTGAAGAGACAGGACTCCCTACCGGAAAACTGTTTTTT
-	TRBJ1-4	TRBV5-1	few	CASSLRGRGNEKLFF	TGCGCCAGCAGCTTGAGGGGACGGGGTAATGAAAAACTGTTTTTT
-	TRBJ2-7	TRBV30	-	CAWSVLRNEQYF	TGTGCCTGGAGTGTCCTAAGGAACGAGCAGTACTTC
-	TRBJ1-5	TRBV7-2	-	CASSPRNNQPQHF	TGTGCCAGCAGCCCCAGGAACAATCAGCCCCAGCATTTT
-	TRBJ1-1	TRBV10-2	few	CASSEQGFRTEAFF	TGCGCCAGCAGTGAACAGGGTTTTCGGACTGAAGCTTTCTTT
TRBD1	TRBJ1-3	TRBV19	-	CASSPDRPYSGNTIYF	TGTGCCAGTAGCCCGGACAGGCCGTACTCTGGAAACACCATATATTTT
-	TRBJ1-3	TRBV11-2	-	CASSLERNTIYF	TGTGCCAGCAGCTTAGAGCGAAACACCATATATTTT
-	TRBJ2-2	TRBV4-1	few	CASSQGRLVDTGELFF	TGCGCCAGCAGCCAAGGGAGACTAGTGGACACCGGGGAGCTGTTTTTT
-	TRBJ1-4	TRBV6-1	-	CASSEAVARANEKLFF	TGTGCCAGCAGTGAAGCTGTGGCCCGGGCTAATGAAAAACTGTTTTTT
TRBD1	TRBJ1-2	TRBV15	once	CATSREKGASNYGYTF	TGTGCCACCAGCAGAGAGAAGGGGGCGTCTAACTACGGCTACACCTTC
-	TRBJ2-2	TRBV11-3	-	CASSLVGRGTGELFF	TGTGCCAGCAGCTTGGTTGGACGTGGTACCGGGGAGCTGTTTTTT
TRBD1	TRBJ2-2	TRBV19	once	CASSPRGQVPGELFF	TGTGCCAGTAGTCCTAGAGGACAGGTCCCCGGGGAGCTGTTTTTT
TRBD2	TRBJ2-5	TRBV5-8	-	CASSPFLASGRGETQYF	TGTGCCAGCAGCCCGTTTCTGGCTAGCGGGAGGGGAGAGACCCAGTACTTC
-	TRBJ2-7	TRBV7-2	-	CASSLNDNYEQYF	TGTGCCAGCAGCTTAAACGACAACTACGAGCAGTACTTC
TRBD2	TRBJ2-1	TRBV10-1	-	CASSESTTSEYNEQFF	TGCGCCAGCAGTGAGTCGACCACTAGCGAGTACAATGAGCAGTTCTTC
TRBD2	TRBJ2-1	TRBV5-4	few	CASSLSSGAYNEQFF	TGTGCCAGCAGCTTGTCCAGCGGGGCTTACAATGAGCAGTTCTTC
-	TRBJ1-1	TRBV6-5	-	CASSYSTREDAEAFF	TGTGCCAGCAGTTACTCGACAAGGGAGGACGCTGAAGCTTTCTTT
TRBD2	TRBJ2-1	TRBV7-9	-	CASSLGLAGDEQFF	TGTGCCAGCAGTCTGGGACTAGCGGGAGATGAGCAGTTCTTC
-	TRBJ1-1	TRBV9	-	CASSRTGAMNTEAFF	TGTGCCAGCAGCCGAACCGGTGCGATGAACACTGAAGCTTTCTTT
-	TRBJ2-7	TRBV5-1	once	CASSLDVVPTYEQYF	TGCGCCAGCAGCTTGGATGTGGTTCCCACCTACGAGCAGTACTTC
-	TRBJ2-2	TRBV7-8	many	CASSLSRVSNTGELFF	TGTGCCAGCAGCTTATCCCGAGTTTCGAACACCGGGGAGCTGTTTTTT
-	TRBJ2-7	TRBV18	once	CASSPRAASYEQYF	TGTGCCAGCTCACCAAGGGCGGCCTCCTACGAGCAGTACTTC
-	TRBJ2-1	TRBV19	-	CASSRALYNEQFF	TGTGCCAGCTCGAGGGCCCTCTACAATGAGCAGTTCTTC
TRBD2	TRBJ2-1	TRBV10-3	-	CAISASGSYNEQFF	TGTGCCATCAGTGCTAGCGGCTCCTACAATGAGCAGTTCTTC
-	TRBJ2-1	TRBV7-9	-	CASSLEGLQQFF	TGTGCCAGCAGCTTAGAGGGTCTCCAGCAGTTCTTC
TRBD2	TRBJ2-1	TRBV28	-	CASSLGAGGYNEQFF	TGTGCCAGCAGTTTAGGAGCGGGAGGGTACAATGAGCAGTTCTTC
-	TRBJ2-1	TRBV25-1	-	CASSEEGDPRNEQFF	TGTGCCAGCAGCGAGGAGGGGGACCCGCGGAATGAGCAGTTCTTC